These T cell receptor beta chains were read from a single sample in a study of vaccination and CD4 T cells after COVID-19. Using its own MiXCR run on the PCR reads, TCRdb lists one record per CDR3 protein. The sample includes about 20,000 distinct CDR3 sequences, under 70% of them seen just once. Their recognized antigens are unknown. Sequencing used CD4+ T cells from blood, cultured in vitro. These receptors all come from a human donor who had recovered from COVID-19. The CDR3 runs from the conserved cysteine through the conserved F or W. The order of the fields is D gene, V gene, J gene, clone size, CDR3 DNA, CDR3 protein. The D gene is left open where the match is weak. Clone size is not always given. Where it is, it says once, few, many or a class for expanded clones.

d_call: -
v_call: TRBV28
j_call: TRBJ1-2
clone_size: -
cdr3_nt: TGTGCCAGCAGTTCCGGGTACGCTAACTATGGCTACACCTTC
cdr3_aa: CASSSGYANYGYTF

d_call: -
v_call: TRBV20-1
j_call: TRBJ2-7
clone_size: once
cdr3_nt: TGCAGTGCTTTGATGACAGTGGGGTCCGAGCAGTACTTC
cdr3_aa: CSALMTVGSEQYF

d_call: TRBD1
v_call: TRBV11-2
j_call: TRBJ2-5
clone_size: -
cdr3_nt: TGTGCCAGCAGCTTTACAGGGGCATTTCAAGAGACCCAGTACTTC
cdr3_aa: CASSFTGAFQETQYF

d_call: TRBD1
v_call: TRBV20-1
j_call: TRBJ1-6
clone_size: few
cdr3_nt: TGCAGTGCTAGACGGCAGGGGGGTTCACCCCTCCACTTT
cdr3_aa: CSARRQGGSPLHF

d_call: -
v_call: TRBV7-6
j_call: TRBJ2-2
clone_size: -
cdr3_nt: TGTGCTAGCAGCTTAGGCGAGAACACCGGGGAGCTGTTTTTT
cdr3_aa: CASSLGENTGELFF

d_call: -
v_call: TRBV20-1
j_call: TRBJ1-6
clone_size: few
cdr3_nt: TGCAGTGCTAGTGGAAAGGGCAGGTCCCTCCACTTT
cdr3_aa: CSASGKGRSLHF

d_call: TRBD1
v_call: TRBV19
j_call: TRBJ1-2
clone_size: -
cdr3_nt: TGTGCCAGTAGTCAAACAGGGGTGGCGAACTATGGCTACACCTTC
cdr3_aa: CASSQTGVANYGYTF

d_call: -
v_call: TRBV9
j_call: TRBJ2-7
clone_size: -
cdr3_nt: TGTGCCAGCAGCGGGACAGTTTCCTACGAGCAGTACTTC
cdr3_aa: CASSGTVSYEQYF

d_call: -
v_call: TRBV6-4
j_call: TRBJ2-3
clone_size: few
cdr3_nt: TGTGCCAGCAGTGACTCTGCTAGGCGAGATACGCAGTATTTT
cdr3_aa: CASSDSARRDTQYF

d_call: TRBD2
v_call: TRBV7-3
j_call: TRBJ2-7
clone_size: -
cdr3_nt: TGTGCCAGCAGCCCGACTAGCGGGATGACCTACGAGCAGTACTTC
cdr3_aa: CASSPTSGMTYEQYF

d_call: -
v_call: TRBV20-1
j_call: TRBJ2-5
clone_size: -
cdr3_nt: TGCAGTGCCTTCAGGGGGGTTACCCAGTACTTC
cdr3_aa: CSAFRGVTQYF

d_call: TRBD2
v_call: TRBV2
j_call: TRBJ2-1
clone_size: -
cdr3_nt: TGTGCCAGCAGGGAGCGGGAGGGTTACAATGAGCAGTTCTTC
cdr3_aa: CASREREGYNEQFF

d_call: -
v_call: TRBV11-2
j_call: TRBJ1-1
clone_size: -
cdr3_nt: TGTGCCAGCAGCTTACTGCGGACTGAAGCTTTCTTT
cdr3_aa: CASSLLRTEAFF

d_call: -
v_call: TRBV20-1
j_call: TRBJ1-1
clone_size: -
cdr3_nt: TGCAGTGCTAGTGGACTTATGAACACTGAAGCTTTCTTT
cdr3_aa: CSASGLMNTEAFF

d_call: -
v_call: TRBV6-1
j_call: TRBJ1-2
clone_size: once
cdr3_nt: TGTGCCAGCAGTCTGACAGTCCTATTTAGCGGCTACACCTTC
cdr3_aa: CASSLTVLFSGYTF

d_call: -
v_call: TRBV24-1
j_call: TRBJ2-3
clone_size: -
cdr3_nt: TGTGCCACCAGTGCCCTGGGAACGGAGAGCACAGATACGCAGTATTTT
cdr3_aa: CATSALGTESTDTQYF

d_call: -
v_call: TRBV20-1
j_call: TRBJ1-2
clone_size: -
cdr3_nt: TGCAGTGCTAGAGATAGTCCGGGGCTCTATGGCTACACCTTC
cdr3_aa: CSARDSPGLYGYTF

d_call: -
v_call: TRBV24-1
j_call: TRBJ2-2
clone_size: -
cdr3_nt: TGTGCCACCAGTGGGTTAGGAGTCGGGGAGCTGTTTTTT
cdr3_aa: CATSGLGVGELFF

d_call: -
v_call: TRBV6-1
j_call: TRBJ1-2
clone_size: once
cdr3_nt: TGTGCCAGCAATCGAATTGAGGGGAGCGCGGCCCAAACTAACTATGGCTACACCTTC
cdr3_aa: CASNRIEGSAAQTNYGYTF

d_call: -
v_call: TRBV7-9
j_call: TRBJ1-6
clone_size: -
cdr3_nt: TGTGCCAGCAGCTCTATACTTACAGGGCAGGGGTCACCCCTCCACTTT
cdr3_aa: CASSSILTGQGSPLHF

d_call: -
v_call: TRBV20-1
j_call: TRBJ1-2
clone_size: -
cdr3_nt: TGCAGTGCTAGAGAACGCGGGACACCTGTCGGTGGCTACACCTTC
cdr3_aa: CSARERGTPVGGYTF

d_call: -
v_call: TRBV20-1
j_call: TRBJ1-1
clone_size: -
cdr3_nt: TGCAGTGCCAAGCCTACAGGGCGCACTGAAGCTTTCTTT
cdr3_aa: CSAKPTGRTEAFF

d_call: TRBD2
v_call: TRBV27
j_call: TRBJ2-2
clone_size: -
cdr3_nt: TGTGCCAGCAGGAGGACTAGCGGGAGAGCTGGGGAGCTGTTTTTT
cdr3_aa: CASRRTSGRAGELFF

d_call: -
v_call: TRBV5-1
j_call: TRBJ2-5
clone_size: -
cdr3_nt: TGCGCCAGCAGCGGTGTGGGGGAAGAGACCCAGTACTTC
cdr3_aa: CASSGVGEETQYF